The rows below give T cell receptor beta chains drawn from one sample of a study of molecular identifiers for immune sequencing clone quantification. TCRdb itself ran the PCR reads through MiXCR, one entry per CDR3 protein. This table holds some 100,000 distinct CDR3 sequences, roughly 20% found once. Specimen: naive CD8+ T cells from blood, with Jurkat cell RNA spiked in. These receptors originate from a human donor in good health. Some libraries in this study had Jurkat cell RNA spiked in. CDR3s leave out the opening cysteine and the closing phenylalanine or tryptophan.

J gene: TRBJ1-2; V gene: TRBV4-1; CDR3 protein: ASSQKQGGHGYT
J gene: TRBJ2-7; V gene: TRBV30; CDR3 protein: AWSVGRERY
J gene: TRBJ2-3; V gene: TRBV12-3/TRBV12-4; CDR3 protein: ASSSLYRPTEGDTQY
J gene: TRBJ2-3; V gene: TRBV6-5; CDR3 protein: ASSYGGSSTDTQY
J gene: TRBJ2-3; V gene: TRBV29-1; CDR3 protein: SVSGTSGREDTQY
J gene: TRBJ2-6; V gene: TRBV7-8; CDR3 protein: ASSSEPGANVLT
J gene: TRBJ2-7; V gene: TRBV3-1; CDR3 protein: ASSQTTGYEQY
J gene: TRBJ2-3; V gene: TRBV5-6; CDR3 protein: ASSLVRRSTDTQY
J gene: TRBJ2-1; V gene: TRBV2; CDR3 protein: ASRPRTGRNNEQF
J gene: TRBJ2-3; V gene: TRBV12-3/TRBV12-4; CDR3 protein: ASRRTDTQY
J gene: TRBJ2-7; V gene: TRBV27; CDR3 protein: ASSFTAGDEQY
J gene: TRBJ2-7; V gene: TRBV7-8; CDR3 protein: ASSLVRNEQY
J gene: TRBJ2-4; V gene: TRBV10-3; CDR3 protein: AISESGANIQY
J gene: TRBJ2-1; V gene: TRBV13; CDR3 protein: ASSLGEEQF
J gene: TRBJ1-1; V gene: TRBV3-1; CDR3 protein: ASSQGSTAMNTEAF
J gene: TRBJ2-1; V gene: TRBV5-4; CDR3 protein: ASSLSGGEQF
J gene: TRBJ1-5; V gene: TRBV5-6; CDR3 protein: ASSLALQSNQPQH
J gene: TRBJ2-3; V gene: TRBV29-1; CDR3 protein: SVDTLNTQY
J gene: TRBJ2-7; V gene: TRBV28; CDR3 protein: ASSLDRNQLGVYEQY
J gene: TRBJ2-5; V gene: TRBV6-2/TRBV6-3; CDR3 protein: ASSYGETQY
J gene: TRBJ1-1; V gene: TRBV27; CDR3 protein: ASSFQGLGNTEAF
J gene: TRBJ2-1; V gene: TRBV12-3/TRBV12-4; CDR3 protein: ASTLSSSEQF
J gene: TRBJ2-5; V gene: TRBV7-6; CDR3 protein: ASSLAVPNSETQY
J gene: TRBJ2-3; V gene: TRBV30; CDR3 protein: AFGASGSQPGTDTQY
J gene: TRBJ2-7; V gene: TRBV14; CDR3 protein: ASSQGNLAGGYEQY
J gene: TRBJ2-5; V gene: TRBV9; CDR3 protein: ASSINRNQETQY
J gene: TRBJ2-1; V gene: TRBV4-1; CDR3 protein: ASSPHRGFSRGSSYNEQF
J gene: TRBJ2-3; V gene: TRBV12-5; CDR3 protein: ATQLGDYPSTDTQY
J gene: TRBJ2-6; V gene: TRBV28; CDR3 protein: ASSLIDGANVLT
J gene: TRBJ2-1; V gene: TRBV12-3/TRBV12-4; CDR3 protein: ASSFGLAYNEQF
J gene: TRBJ2-3; V gene: TRBV7-8; CDR3 protein: ASSPRGGPADTQY
J gene: TRBJ2-1; V gene: TRBV14; CDR3 protein: ASSQGNYNEQF
J gene: TRBJ2-1; V gene: TRBV20-1; CDR3 protein: SAPGEYNEQF
J gene: TRBJ2-3; V gene: TRBV18; CDR3 protein: ASHDRASSTDTQY
J gene: TRBJ2-3; V gene: TRBV4-1; CDR3 protein: ASSQDPGTSGSTDTQY
J gene: TRBJ2-7; V gene: TRBV19; CDR3 protein: ASSDVGGLANYEQY
J gene: TRBJ2-1; V gene: TRBV7-2; CDR3 protein: ASSPWTASVYNEQF
J gene: TRBJ2-7; V gene: TRBV7-9; CDR3 protein: ASSFAQGAYEQY
J gene: TRBJ1-5; V gene: TRBV19; CDR3 protein: ASTGQGMVSNQPQH
J gene: TRBJ2-1; V gene: TRBV5-1; CDR3 protein: ASSLVDLAEVDEQF
J gene: TRBJ2-3; V gene: TRBV6-2/TRBV6-3; CDR3 protein: ASTPAAGVYTDTQY
J gene: TRBJ1-1; V gene: TRBV5-1; CDR3 protein: ASSLPKDSKGTEAF
J gene: TRBJ2-3; V gene: TRBV14; CDR3 protein: ASSPFPGPDTQY
J gene: TRBJ2-5; V gene: TRBV10-1; CDR3 protein: ASSLGQGQETQY
J gene: TRBJ2-3; V gene: TRBV9; CDR3 protein: ASSVTSIAGDTDTQY